The T cell receptor (beta chain) described here comes from a study of cytomegalovirus exposure and HLA in healthy donors. Broader study findings: TCR beta sequences numbering around 15,000 were associated with HLA alleles at 0.05 false discovery rate in a later analysis. Later work found that TCR association rates differed between HLA loci; DRB1 had the most and HLA-C the fewest.

The PCR contained 60 Vbeta and 13 Jbeta primers. Here immunoSEQ multiplex PCR was the method, and the copy in TCRdb shows in-frame clones only, minus some. The repertoire consists of 110,000 to 150,000 clones, with around 79% occurring once and the leading ten covering less than 3.5%. Comments on this clone: Its matching antigen is unknown.

Per germline, CDR1 GTSNPN and CDR2 SVGIG (reference sequence). Trimming at V came to 0 bases and at J to 3 bases, leaving 5 bases not matched to a gene. CDR3 length: 17 amino acids. The clonotype originates from a male donor in good health and CMV-seronegative. Sequencing used PBMCs. The chain joins TRBV30 to TRBJ2-1; TRBD2 matches at 13 bases. CDR3: CAWSVRLAGGSYNEQFF. CDR3 coding DNA: TGTGCCTGGAGTGTTAGACTAGCGGGGGGAAGCTACAATGAGCAGTTCTTC.